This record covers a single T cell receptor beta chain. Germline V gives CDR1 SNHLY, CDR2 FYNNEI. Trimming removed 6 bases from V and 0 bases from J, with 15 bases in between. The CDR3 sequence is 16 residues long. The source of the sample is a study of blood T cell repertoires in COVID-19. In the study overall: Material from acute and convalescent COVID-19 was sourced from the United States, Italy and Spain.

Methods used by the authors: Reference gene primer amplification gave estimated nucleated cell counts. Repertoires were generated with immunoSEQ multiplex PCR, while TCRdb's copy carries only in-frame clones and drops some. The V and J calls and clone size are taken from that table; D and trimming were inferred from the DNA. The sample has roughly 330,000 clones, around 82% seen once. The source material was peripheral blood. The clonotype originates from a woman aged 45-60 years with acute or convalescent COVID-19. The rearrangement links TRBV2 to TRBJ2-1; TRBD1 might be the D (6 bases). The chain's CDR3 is CASRGLDSNSYNEQFF. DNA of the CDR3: TGTGCCAGCAGGGGCCTGGACAGTAACTCCTACAATGAGCAGTTCTTC.